This T cell receptor beta chain was documented in a study of cytomegalovirus exposure and HLA in healthy donors. Study context: Genetic ancestry analysis placed about 76% of the roughly 400 donors that were genotyped in the Caucasian-associated cluster. Points from the study as a whole: In a later analysis, TCR beta V- and J-gene trimming showed a link to a missense DCLRE1C variant.

Primers for the PCR totalled 60 Vbeta and 13 Jbeta. Measured with immunoSEQ multiplex PCR; TCRdb has only the in-frame clones, and not every one. This sample yields approximately 180,000 clones, of which roughly 80% are seen a single time; 1.7% belongs to the top ten. This clone turned up a few times. No antigen is known for it. This CDR3 spans 13 amino acids. CDR1 is MNHNS, CDR2 SASEGT, per germline. V shed 5 bases and J shed 5 bases, with 10 bases lying between them. Sequencing used PBMCs. This clonotype originated in a woman aged 18-30 years in good health and CMV-seronegative. V is TRBV6-1 and J is TRBJ2-1, with D hard to call. CDR3 nucleotide sequence: TGTGCCAGCAGTTCGCTAATGCACAATGAGCAGTTCTTC. As protein: CASSSLMHNEQFF.